Listed below are T cell receptor beta chains from one sample, sequenced in a study of cytomegalovirus exposure and HLA in healthy donors. Assay used: immunoSEQ multiplex PCR; TCRdb lists only in-frame clones, some missing. Of about 110,000 clones in the sample, 70% to 80% were seen once. The source material was PBMCs. The receptors stem from a man in his 60s in good health and CMV-seronegative. Both conserved end residues are part of each CDR3. Fields, in order: V gene, clone size, D gene, J gene, CDR3 protein, CDR3 DNA. D genes are given only for firm matches. Some rows have no size entry. The others give once, few or many, or a class for an expanded clone.

TRBV5-1	NA	NA	TRBJ2-5	CASSLGQQETQYF	TGCGCCAGCAGCTTGGGACAGCAAGAGACCCAGTACTTC
TRBV6-1	few	TRBD1	TRBJ2-3	CAAQGAMTDTQYF	TGTGCCGCGCAGGGGGCCATGACAGATACGCAGTATTTT
TRBV5-1	few	NA	TRBJ1-5	CASSLGQENQPQHF	TGCGCCAGCAGCTTGGGACAGGAAAATCAGCCCCAGCATTTT
TRBV19	NA	NA	TRBJ1-5	CASSPGSRVQPQHF	TGTGCCAGTAGCCCTGGATCTCGGGTGCAGCCCCAGCATTTT
TRBV5-1	NA	TRBD1	TRBJ2-2	CASSLQNRGDTGELFF	TGCGCCAGCAGCTTGCAGAACAGGGGTGACACCGGGGAGCTGTTTTTT
TRBV7-9	NA	NA	TRBJ1-1	CASSSRQARDTEAFF	TGTGCCAGCAGCAGTCGACAGGCTCGAGACACTGAAGCTTTCTTT
TRBV6-1	NA	NA	TRBJ2-3	CASRRPTTDTQYF	TGTGCCAGCAGGAGGCCCACCACAGATACGCAGTATTTT
TRBV27	NA	NA	TRBJ1-1	CASSHLGWGRAFF	TGTGCCAGCAGCCACTTAGGGTGGGGCAGGGCTTTCTTT
TRBV6-6	NA	NA	TRBJ1-6	CASREDRASSPLHF	TGTGCCAGCAGAGAGGACAGAGCTTCATCACCCCTCCACTTT
TRBV7-2	once	TRBD1	TRBJ1-3	CASSIQGSGNTIYF	TGTGCCAGCAGCATACAGGGGTCTGGAAACACCATATATTTT
TRBV4-1	NA	TRBD2	TRBJ2-3	CASSLRAPGLAVWGPSDTQYF	TGCGCCAGCAGCCTTAGAGCTCCGGGACTAGCGGTTTGGGGACCCTCAGATACGCAGTATTTT
TRBV5-5	once	NA	TRBJ2-5	CASSPGTLQETQYF	TGTGCCAGCAGCCCTGGGACACTGCAAGAGACCCAGTACTTC
TRBV6-6	NA	NA	TRBJ1-2	CASSPPMGSGNYGYTF	TGTGCCAGCAGCCCCCCCATGGGCTCCGGTAACTATGGCTACACCTTC
TRBV2	few	NA	TRBJ1-1	CASSELGQMNTEAFF	TGTGCCAGCAGTGAATTAGGACAGATGAACACTGAAGCTTTCTTT
TRBV7-2	NA	NA	TRBJ1-6	CASSSQTGFNSPLHF	TGTGCCAGCAGCTCCCAAACAGGGTTTAATTCACCCCTCCACTTT
TRBV5-4	NA	NA	TRBJ2-3	CASSLGVGPTDTQYF	TGTGCCAGCAGCTTAGGCGTGGGGCCCACAGATACGCAGTATTTT
TRBV7-9	NA	TRBD1	TRBJ1-2	CASSSPSGTDYGYTF	TGTGCCAGCAGCTCACCTTCCGGGACAGACTATGGCTACACCTTC
TRBV19	NA	NA	TRBJ2-1	CASNRRGESYNEQFF	TGTGCCAGTAACCGTCGAGGCGAGTCCTACAATGAGCAGTTCTTC
TRBV19	NA	NA	TRBJ1-1	CASIEALNTEAFF	TGTGCCAGTATCGAGGCCCTGAACACTGAAGCTTTCTTT
TRBV7-8	NA	TRBD1	TRBJ1-6	CASSFLTGGLQSPLHF	TGTGCCAGCAGCTTCCTGACAGGGGGTTTACAATCACCCCTCCACTTT
TRBV27	NA	TRBD2	TRBJ2-3	CASSHGTSGGVGPWDTQYF	TGTGCCAGCAGTCACGGGACTAGCGGGGGAGTCGGTCCTTGGGATACGCAGTATTTT
TRBV2	NA	NA	TRBJ2-2	CASSVQDTGELFF	TGTGCCAGCAGTGTGCAGGACACCGGGGAGCTGTTTTTT
TRBV7-2	NA	NA	TRBJ1-2	CASSPQGGNYGYTF	TGTGCCAGCAGCCCTCAGGGAGGTAACTATGGCTACACCTTC
TRBV7-2	NA	NA	TRBJ2-5	CASSLQGGPETQYF	TGTGCCAGCAGCCTCCAGGGGGGCCCAGAGACCCAGTACTTC
TRBV28	NA	TRBD2	TRBJ2-1	CASSPRGGNEQFF	TGTGCCAGCAGTCCGCGGGGAGGGAATGAGCAGTTCTTC
TRBV28	few	TRBD1	TRBJ1-1	CASSLTGPTEAFF	TGTGCCAGCAGTTTGACAGGGCCCACTGAAGCTTTCTTT
TRBV11-3	NA	TRBD1	TRBJ1-1	CASSLRQGLEAFF	TGTGCCAGCAGCTTACGACAGGGGTTAGAAGCTTTCTTT
TRBV6-6	NA	TRBD1	TRBJ1-2	CASSYRDRGLNGYTF	TGTGCCAGCAGTTACCGGGACAGGGGGCTAAATGGCTACACCTTC
TRBV7-9	NA	TRBD1	TRBJ1-1	CASSPPGQGNTEAFF	TGTGCCAGCAGCCCCCCCGGACAGGGGAACACTGAAGCTTTCTTT
TRBV5-1	few	NA	TRBJ1-2	CASSPPGSPTYGYTF	TGCGCCAGCAGCCCCCCGGGGTCACCCACATATGGCTACACCTTC
TRBV6-5	medium-sized	TRBD1	TRBJ1-2	CASRETGGPSGYTF	TGTGCCAGCAGAGAAACAGGGGGCCCCAGTGGCTACACCTTC
TRBV29-1	NA	NA	TRBJ2-2	CSACQATNTGELFF	TGCAGCGCTTGCCAGGCTACTAACACCGGGGAGCTGTTTTTT
TRBV4-3	NA	NA	TRBJ1-6	CASSQGEGWNSPLHF	TGCGCCAGCAGCCAAGGGGAGGGCTGGAATTCACCCCTCCACTTT
TRBV14	NA	NA	TRBJ1-1	CASSQDSRYRNTEAFF	TGTGCCAGCAGCCAAGATAGTAGATATCGTAACACTGAAGCTTTCTTT
TRBV6-6	NA	NA	TRBJ1-2	CASSYNSNNYGYTF	TGTGCCAGCAGTTACAATAGCAATAACTATGGCTACACCTTC
TRBV15	NA	TRBD1	TRBJ1-5	CATSRSQGFQPQHF	TGTGCCACCAGCAGATCACAGGGGTTCCAGCCCCAGCATTTT
TRBV27	NA	TRBD1	TRBJ1-1	CASSRRTGGNAEAFF	TGTGCCAGCAGTCGAAGAACAGGGGGCAATGCTGAAGCTTTCTTT
TRBV7-9	few	NA	TRBJ1-3	CASSPLRTGNTIYF	TGTGCCAGCAGCCCCCTAAGAACTGGAAACACCATATATTTT
TRBV28	NA	NA	TRBJ1-1	CASRGTAREAFF	TGTGCCAGCCGTGGCACAGCCCGTGAAGCTTTCTTT
TRBV6-1	NA	NA	TRBJ2-3	CASSVVGGDTQYF	TGTGCCAGCAGTGTGGTAGGGGGAGATACGCAGTATTTT
TRBV6-6	NA	NA	TRBJ1-1	CASSNRWNTEAFF	TGTGCCAGCAGTAACCGGTGGAACACTGAAGCTTTCTTT